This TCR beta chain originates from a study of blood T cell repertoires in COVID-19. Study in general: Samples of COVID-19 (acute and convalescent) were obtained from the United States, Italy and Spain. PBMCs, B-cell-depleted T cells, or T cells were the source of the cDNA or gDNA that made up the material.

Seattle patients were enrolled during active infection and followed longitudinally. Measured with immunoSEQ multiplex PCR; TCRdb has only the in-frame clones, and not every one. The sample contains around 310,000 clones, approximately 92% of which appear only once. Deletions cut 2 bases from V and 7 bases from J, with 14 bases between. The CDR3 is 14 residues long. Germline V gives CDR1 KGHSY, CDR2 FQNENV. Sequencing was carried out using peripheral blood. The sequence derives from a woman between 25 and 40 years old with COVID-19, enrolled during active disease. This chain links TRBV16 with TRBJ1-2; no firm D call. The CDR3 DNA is TGTGCCAGCAGCCAAATAGCGGGAGCGGGTGGCTACACCTTC. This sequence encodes CASSQIAGAGGYTF.